This T cell receptor (beta chain) was sequenced for a study of blood T cell repertoires in COVID-19. Study-wide background: COVID-19 samples from acute and convalescent phases originated in the United States, Italy and Spain.

TCRdb's copy holds only in-frame clones and misses some; the assay was immunoSEQ multiplex PCR. This repertoire shows about 130,000 clones, 86% found once; its top ten account for more than 3.5%. Trimming stripped 5 bases from V and 3 bases from J, with 19 bases between. This CDR3 region has 16 residues. In germline, CDR1 is MNHNY, CDR2 SVGAGI (reference sequence). The TCR sequence derives from a middle-aged man who had recovered from COVID-19. V gene TRBV6-6 combines with J gene TRBJ1-2, with no clear D. The sequencing sample was made of PBMCs or T cells enriched from blood (not recorded which). The CDR3 protein is CASSPRGGPFYYGYTF. DNA of the CDR3: TGTGCCAGCAGTCCCCGGGGAGGGCCCTTCTACTATGGCTACACCTTC.